This TCR beta chain was found in a study of blood T cell repertoires in COVID-19. Study details: Spain, Italy and the United States supplied samples that represented acute and convalescent COVID-19. From T cells, B-cell-depleted T cells, or PBMCs came the material, which was cDNA or gDNA.

The CDR3 loop spans 15 amino acids. The germline CDR1 and CDR2 sequences are LGHNA and YSLEER. V was trimmed by 0 bases and J by 4 bases, leaving 10 bases between them. TCRdb keeps only in-frame clones here, not all; method: immunoSEQ multiplex PCR. Here the sample spans 240,000 or so clones, around 87% being singletons. The chain is built from TRBV4-3 and TRBJ1-5; a possible D gene is TRBD1 (5 bases). The sample consisted of peripheral blood. The receptor comes from a woman in her thirties who had recovered from COVID-19. The CDR3: CASSQEGGGNQPQHF. DNA of the CDR3: TGCGCCAGCAGCCAAGAGGGCGGGGGAAATCAGCCCCAGCATTTT.